These 18 T cell receptor beta chains were sequenced from one sample in a study of cytotoxic CD8 clonotypes in ibrutinib-treated CLL (dated by TCRdb to 2020 to 2023). What the time point label conveys for this sample: around 2 years on ibrutinib. The library relied on the immunoSEQ multiplex PCR assay. Entries here come from immuneACCESS through TCRdb and include only in-frame sequences with V and J called. Some clones fail to appear in such tables; in the studies checked, an unresolved V gene covers under half of the shortfall, and the cause of the remainder is unknown. In all, the sample holds 110,000 to 150,000 clones, and 60% to 85% of those were seen once. 5.1% of the sample is held by the ten biggest clonotypes. The input for sequencing was PBMCs, taken after 24 months of ibrutinib treatment. The receptors derive from a human donor with chronic lymphocytic leukemia.

This sequence joins TRBV7-8 and TRBJ2-2; D tentatively reads TRBD1 or TRBD2 (5 bases each). Deletions cut 5 bases from V and 6 bases from J, with 16 bases between. The CDR3 runs 15 residues. In germline, CDR1 is SGHVS, CDR2 FQNEAQ. CDR3 loop: CASSPREGFAGELFF. The CDR3 region has the DNA TGTGCCAGCAGCCCCCGTGAGGGGTTCGCCGGGGAGCTGTTTTTT.

A remark on this clone: The junction and the germline gene differ at one end; a read error may be behind it. The chain carries TRBV9 and TRBJ1-4, with D possibly being TRBD1 (5 bases). The germline V gene has CDR1 SGDLS and CDR2 YYNGEE. The CDR3 has 11 amino acids. Here the CDR3 reads CASSAPGTLHF. The CDR3 nucleotides are TGTGCCAGCAGCGCCCCCGGGACGCTACATTTT.

This chain joins TRBV6-5 and TRBJ1-2; 9 bases line up with TRBD1. The CDR3 consists of 12 residues. V lost 7 bases and J lost 7; bases outside the gene matches: 4. Germline V CDR1 and CDR2: MNHEY, SVGAGI. DNA for the CDR3: TGTGCCAGCACCGGGGACAGGGTTGGCTACACCTTC. Translated, it gives CASTGDRVGYTF.

The chain joins TRBV7-3 to TRBJ2-5; the D gene is possibly TRBD1 (6 bases). The CDR3 sequence is 13 residues long. The germline gives CDR1 SGHTA, CDR2 FQGTGA. Trimming shortened V by 3 bases and J by 5 bases, and 10 bases separated the two germline ends. CDR3 region: CASSLGDRETQYF. In nucleotides, the CDR3 is TGTGCCAGCAGCTTGGGTGACAGGGAGACCCAGTACTTC.

The J gene is TRBJ2-5, the V gene TRBV5-1, with TRBD1 matching over 10 bases. This CDR3 spans 15 amino acids. Germline CDR1 and CDR2: SGHRS and YFSETQ. V shed 2 bases, J shed 5 bases, and the junction held 6 bases outside the gene matches. CDR3 nucleotides: TGCGCCAGCAGCTTAGGAGACAGGGGGCAGGAGACCCAGTACTTC. Its protein product is CASSLGDRGQETQYF.

The rearrangement uses TRBV10-3 and TRBJ2-2; D might be TRBD1 (6 bases). The germline V gene encodes CDR1 ENHRY and CDR2 SYGVKD. The CDR3 extends over 19 amino acids. V lost 0 bases to trimming and J lost 4 bases, with 21 bases between them. In nucleotides, the CDR3 is TGTGCCATCAGTGAGTCGGGCGCCAGGGGCCCACGTGGCACCGGGGAGCTGTTTTTT. Translated, it gives CAISESGARGPRGTGELFF.

The sample holds one count of this clone. The chain recombines TRBV6-6 with TRBJ2-3; 7 nucleotides align to TRBD2. CDR1 is MNHNY and CDR2 is SVGAGI in the germline V gene (reference sequence). The CDR3 contains 13 residues. The trim removed 5 bases at V and 4 bases at J, leaving 3 bases unmatched. The CDR3 spells CASSRRGADTQYF. In DNA, the CDR3 is TGTGCCAGCAGTAGACGGGGGGCAGATACGCAGTATTTT.

The chain uses TRBV7-9 and TRBJ1-4, with D tentatively TRBD1 (5 bases). V lost 1 base and J lost 7, with 16 bases in between. CDR1 SEHNR and CDR2 FQNEAQ come from the germline V gene (reference sequence). The length of the CDR3 is 16 residues. CDR3 nucleotides: TGTGCCAGCAGCTTAGTGTCGGGGGAAAGTGGTGAAAAACTGTTTTTT. Its translation: CASSLVSGESGEKLFF.

The chain is built from TRBV6-1 and TRBJ1-2; possible D gene TRBD1, 5 bases. Trimming stripped 5 bases from V and 5 bases from J, with 15 bases between. Germline V gene sequence: CDR1 MNHNS, CDR2 SASEGT. The CDR3 extends over 14 amino acids. The CDR3 loop reads CASSPLPGAYGYTF. CDR3 sequence (DNA): TGTGCCAGCAGTCCACTCCCCGGGGCTTATGGCTACACCTTC.

The chain couples TRBV19 to TRBJ2-7, with TRBD1 matching over 7 bases. Per germline, CDR1 LNHDA and CDR2 SQIVND (reference sequence). With V trimmed by 3 bases and J by 4 bases, 9 bases remained unmatched. The CDR3 consists of 15 residues. The CDR3 loop reads CASSIGAGGRYEQYF. The CDR3 nucleotides read TGTGCCAGTAGTATCGGGGCAGGGGGTCGGTACGAGCAGTACTTC.

The genes are TRBV30 and TRBJ2-3; the match to TRBD2 covers 8 bases. The V gene's germline CDR1 is GTSNPN and CDR2 SVGIG (reference sequence). The CDR3 is 15 residues long. After removal of 5 bases from V and 4 bases from J, the junction contained 11 bases not matched to a gene. CDR3 DNA: TGTGCCTGGGCCGGACGGGGGGGGTGGCCAGATACGCAGTATTTT. This sequence encodes CAWAGRGGWPDTQYF.

As regards this clone: The same CDR3 arises from other DNA sequences in this sample as well. The chain joins TRBV5-1 to TRBJ2-5, with D possibly matching TRBD1 (5 bases). Between the trimmed V and J ends, which lost 0 bases and 5 bases, there was a span of 5 bases. This CDR3 contains 12 residues. Germline CDR1 SGHRS, CDR2 YFSETQ. In DNA, the CDR3 is TGCGCCAGCAGCTTGGAGGGGGAGACCCAGTACTTC. Its protein is CASSLEGETQYF.

The chain couples TRBV10-3 to TRBJ1-1; TRBD1 aligns across 9 bases. This CDR3 comprises 15 residues. CDR1 ENHRY and CDR2 SYGVKD come from the germline V gene. After removal of 3 bases from V and 1 base from J, the junction contained 3 bases not matched to a gene. CDR3 loop: CAISDSTGGNTEAFF. CDR3 sequence (DNA): TGTGCCATCAGTGACTCGACAGGGGGGAACACTGAAGCTTTCTTT.

This sequence joins TRBV6-1 and TRBJ2-1, with 12 bases that match TRBD2. The ends lost 7 bases at V and 5 bases at J; junction bases unmatched: 3. This CDR3 comprises 14 residues. Germline V gene lookup returns CDR1 MNHNS and CDR2 SASEGT. The DNA for the CDR3 is TGTGCCAGCAACCTAGCGGGGGGGGACAATGAGCAGTTCTTC. Protein sequence: CASNLAGGDNEQFF.

This chain links TRBV6-5 with TRBJ2-1; TRBD2 aligns across 14 bases. The CDR3 has 15 residues. The germline V gene has CDR1 MNHEY and CDR2 SVGAGI. V lost 2 bases to trimming and J lost 9 bases; unmatched junction nucleotides: 3. The CDR3 DNA reads as TGTGCCAGCAGTTACGGGACTAGCGGGGGAGGTGAGCAGTTCTTC. Its protein product is CASSYGTSGGGEQFF.

The rearrangement joins TRBV19 to TRBJ1-5, with a weak D call TRBD1 (5 bases). The V and J ends lost 6 bases and 7 bases respectively, with 22 bases between them. Germline CDR1 LNHDA, CDR2 SQIVND (reference sequence). The CDR3 runs 16 residues. CDR3 amino acids: CASRLGGGRSTQPQHF. CDR3 nucleotides: TGTGCCAGTAGATTGGGCGGGGGACGCTCTACGCAGCCCCAGCATTTT. The full variable domain, with the rest looked up from reference TRBV19 and TRBJ1-5, is DGGITQSPKYLFRKEGQNVTLSCEQNLNHDAMYWYRQDPGQGLRLIYYSQIVNDFQKGDIAEGYSVSREKKESFPLTVTSAQKNPTAFYLCASRLGGGRSTQPQHFGDGTRLSIL.

The chain combines TRBV28 with TRBJ2-1; D gene unclear. V lost 6 bases and J 3 bases, leaving 9 bases between the germline ends. This CDR3 is built from 13 residues. Germline assignment: CDR1 MDHEN and CDR2 SYDVKM. The CDR3 region is CASRGVGYNEQFF. The CDR3 region has the DNA TGTGCCAGCAGGGGCGTAGGCTACAATGAGCAGTTCTTC.

This chain joins TRBV7-9 and TRBJ1-1; tentative D call: TRBD1 (6 bases). Trimming took off 7 bases at V and 0 bases at J, with 9 bases between the two ends. Germline loops: CDR1 SEHNR, CDR2 FQNEAQ (reference sequence). This CDR3 comprises 13 residues. The CDR3 DNA reads as TGTGCCAGCATCAGGGACATGAACACTGAAGCTTTCTTT. Translated, it gives CASIRDMNTEAFF. The full variable domain, completed using reference TRBV7-9 and TRBJ1-1, is DTGVSQNPRHKITKRGQNVTFRCDPISEHNRLYWYRQTLGQGPEFLTYFQNEAQLEKSRLLSDRFSAERPKGSFSTLEIQRTEQGDSAMYLCASIRDMNTEAFFGQGTRLTVV.